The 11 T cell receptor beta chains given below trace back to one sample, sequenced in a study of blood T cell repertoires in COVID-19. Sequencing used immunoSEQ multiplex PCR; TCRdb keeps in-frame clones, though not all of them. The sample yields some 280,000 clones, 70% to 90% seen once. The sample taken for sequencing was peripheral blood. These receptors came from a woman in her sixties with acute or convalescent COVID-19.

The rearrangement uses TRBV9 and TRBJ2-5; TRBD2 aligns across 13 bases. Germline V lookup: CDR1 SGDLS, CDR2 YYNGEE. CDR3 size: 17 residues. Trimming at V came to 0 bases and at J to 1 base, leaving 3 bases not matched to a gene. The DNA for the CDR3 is TGTGCCAGCAGCGTAGGGACTAGCGGGAGCTCCCAAGAGACCCAGTACTTC. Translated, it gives CASSVGTSGSSQETQYF.

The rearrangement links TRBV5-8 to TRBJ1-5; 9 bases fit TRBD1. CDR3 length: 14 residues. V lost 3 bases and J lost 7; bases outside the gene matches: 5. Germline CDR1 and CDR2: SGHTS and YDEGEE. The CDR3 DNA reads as TGTGCCAGCAGCTGGGGACAGGGAGGACAGCCCCAGCATTTT. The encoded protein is CASSWGQGGQPQHF.

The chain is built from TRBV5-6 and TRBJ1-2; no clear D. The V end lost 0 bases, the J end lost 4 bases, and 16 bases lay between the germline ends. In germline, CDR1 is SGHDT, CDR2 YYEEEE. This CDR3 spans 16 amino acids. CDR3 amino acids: CASSLVQVQLSYGYTF. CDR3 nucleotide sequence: TGTGCCAGCAGCTTGGTCCAAGTACAGTTGAGCTATGGCTACACCTTC.

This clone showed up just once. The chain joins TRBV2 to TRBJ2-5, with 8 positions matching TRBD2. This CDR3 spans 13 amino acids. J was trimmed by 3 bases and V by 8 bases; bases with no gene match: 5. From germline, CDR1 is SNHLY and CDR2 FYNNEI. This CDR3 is CASRGGVKETQYF. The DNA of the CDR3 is TGTGCCAGCCGGGGGGGCGTAAAAGAGACCCAGTACTTC.

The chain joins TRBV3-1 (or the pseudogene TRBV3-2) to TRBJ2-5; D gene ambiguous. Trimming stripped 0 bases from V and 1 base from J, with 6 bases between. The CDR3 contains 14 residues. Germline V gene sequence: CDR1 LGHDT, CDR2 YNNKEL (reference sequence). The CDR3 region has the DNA TGTGCCAGCAGCCAAGATCAGCGCCAAGAGACCCAGTACTTC. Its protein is CASSQDQRQETQYF.

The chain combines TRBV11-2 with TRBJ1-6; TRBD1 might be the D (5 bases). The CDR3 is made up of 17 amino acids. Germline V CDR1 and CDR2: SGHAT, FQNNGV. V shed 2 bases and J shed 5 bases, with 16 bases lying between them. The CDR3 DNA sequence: TGTGCCAGCAGCTTAACAGTATTGAGCAGGGATAATTCACCCCTCCACTTT. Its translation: CASSLTVLSRDNSPLHF.

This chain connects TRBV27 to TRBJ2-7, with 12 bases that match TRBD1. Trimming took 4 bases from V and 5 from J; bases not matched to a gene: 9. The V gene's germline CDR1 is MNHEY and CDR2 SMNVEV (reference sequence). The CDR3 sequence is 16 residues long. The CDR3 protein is CASSSPGTGGIDEQYF. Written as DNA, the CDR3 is TGTGCCAGCAGTTCTCCGGGGACAGGGGGCATCGACGAGCAGTACTTC.

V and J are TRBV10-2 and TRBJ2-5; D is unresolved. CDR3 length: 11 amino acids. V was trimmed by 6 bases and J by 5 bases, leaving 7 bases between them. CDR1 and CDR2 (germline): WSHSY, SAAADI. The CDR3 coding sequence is TGCGCCAGCAGCCTGGAGGAGACCCAGTACTTC. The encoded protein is CASSLEETQYF.

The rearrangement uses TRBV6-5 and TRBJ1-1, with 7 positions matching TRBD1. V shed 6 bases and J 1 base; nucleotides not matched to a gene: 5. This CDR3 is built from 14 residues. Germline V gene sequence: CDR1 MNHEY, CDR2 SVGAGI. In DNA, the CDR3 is TGTGCCAGCAGAGCAGGGGGTCGGAACACTGAAGCTTTCTTT. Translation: CASRAGGRNTEAFF.

The CDR3 loop is CASSKQGLGPKKQPQHF. The CDR3 DNA reads as TGTGCCAGCAGCAAGCAGGGGTTGGGACCAAAGAAGCAGCCCCAGCATTTT. The rearrangement joins TRBV21-1 to TRBJ1-5; no DNA check was done on the table's D call, TRBD1. TRBV21-1 is tagged as a pseudogene. The CDR3 loop spans 17 amino acids.

Here the CDR3 DNA reads TGTGCCAGCAGTCCCTTATCCCCCCGCCTAGCGGGGGTCGTGGATACGCAGTATTTT. It encodes CASSPLSPRLAGVVDTQYF. This rearrangement joins TRBV27 to TRBJ2-3, with 10 bases identical to TRBD2. This CDR3 has 19 amino acids. J gave up 6 bases and V 5 bases, and 20 bases lay outside the gene matches. Germline V gives CDR1 MNHEY, CDR2 SMNVEV (reference sequence).